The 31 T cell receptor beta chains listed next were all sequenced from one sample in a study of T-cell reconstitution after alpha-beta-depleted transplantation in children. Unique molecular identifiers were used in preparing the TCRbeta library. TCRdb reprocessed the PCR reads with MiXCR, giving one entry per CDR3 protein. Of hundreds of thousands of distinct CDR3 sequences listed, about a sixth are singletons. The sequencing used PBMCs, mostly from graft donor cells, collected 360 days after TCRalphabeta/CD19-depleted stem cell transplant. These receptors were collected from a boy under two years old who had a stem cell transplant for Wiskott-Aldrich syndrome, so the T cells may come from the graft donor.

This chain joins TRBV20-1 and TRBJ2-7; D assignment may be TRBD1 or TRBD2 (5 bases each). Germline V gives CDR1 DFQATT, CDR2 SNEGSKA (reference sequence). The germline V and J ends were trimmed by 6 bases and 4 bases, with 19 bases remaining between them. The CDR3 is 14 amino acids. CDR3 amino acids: CSAPGPGIPYEQYF. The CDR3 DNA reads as TGCAGTGCCCCGGGACCGGGGATCCCATACGAGCAGTACTTC.

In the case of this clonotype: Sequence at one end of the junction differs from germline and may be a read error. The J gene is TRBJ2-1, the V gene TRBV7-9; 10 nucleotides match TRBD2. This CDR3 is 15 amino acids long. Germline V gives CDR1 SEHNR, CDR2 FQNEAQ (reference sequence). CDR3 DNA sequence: TGTGCCAGCAGCTTTACTAGCGGGGCCTACGATGAGCAGTTCTTC. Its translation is CASSFTSGAYDEQFF. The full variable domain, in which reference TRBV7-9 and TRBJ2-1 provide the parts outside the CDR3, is DTGVSQNPRHKITKRGQNVTFRCDPISEHNRLYWYRQTLGQGPEFLTYFQNEAQLEKSRLLSDRFSAERPKGSFSTLEIQRTEQGDSAMYLCASSFTSGAYDEQFFGPGTRLTVL.

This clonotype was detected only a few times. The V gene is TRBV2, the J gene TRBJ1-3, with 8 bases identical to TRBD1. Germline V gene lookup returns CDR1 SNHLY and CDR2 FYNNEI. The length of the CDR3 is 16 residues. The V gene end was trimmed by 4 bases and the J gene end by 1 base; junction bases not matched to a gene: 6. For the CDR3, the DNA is TGTGCCAGCAGTGGGGGACAGGTTTCTTCTGGAAACACCATATATTTT. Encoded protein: CASSGGQVSSGNTIYF.

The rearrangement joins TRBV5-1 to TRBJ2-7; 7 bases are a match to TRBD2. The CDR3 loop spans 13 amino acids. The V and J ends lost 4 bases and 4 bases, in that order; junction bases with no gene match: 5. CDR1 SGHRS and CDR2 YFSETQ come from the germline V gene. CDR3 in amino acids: CASSLPGLYEQYF. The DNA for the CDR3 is TGCGCCAGCAGCCTGCCGGGACTATACGAGCAGTACTTC.

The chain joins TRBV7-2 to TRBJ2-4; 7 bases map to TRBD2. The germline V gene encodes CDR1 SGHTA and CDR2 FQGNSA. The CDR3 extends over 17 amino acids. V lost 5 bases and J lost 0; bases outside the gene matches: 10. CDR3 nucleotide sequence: TGTGCCAGCAGCCCTCCTACTAGCGCCCTAGCCAAAAACATTCAGTACTTC. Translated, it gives CASSPPTSALAKNIQYF.

The CDR3 reads CASSFHLTSAVDTQYF. CDR3 nucleotide sequence: TGTGCCAGCAGCTTCCATCTGACTAGCGCGGTAGATACGCAGTATTTT. The chain combines TRBV7-9 with TRBJ2-3; 8 bases fit TRBD2. CDR3 length equals 16 residues. V lost 3 bases and J lost 5; bases outside the gene matches: 10. Germline values: CDR1 SEHNR, CDR2 FQNEAQ (reference sequence).

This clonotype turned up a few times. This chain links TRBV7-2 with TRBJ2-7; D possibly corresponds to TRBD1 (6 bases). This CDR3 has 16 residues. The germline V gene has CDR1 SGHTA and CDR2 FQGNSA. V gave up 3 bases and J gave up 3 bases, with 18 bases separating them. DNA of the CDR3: TGTGCCAGCAGCTTCTGGGAAGGGACATCGCTCTACGAGCAGTACTTC. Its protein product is CASSFWEGTSLYEQYF.

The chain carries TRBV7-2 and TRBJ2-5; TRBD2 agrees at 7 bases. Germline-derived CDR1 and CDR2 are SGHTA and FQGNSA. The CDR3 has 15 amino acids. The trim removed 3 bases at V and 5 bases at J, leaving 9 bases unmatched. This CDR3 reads CASSFGPPAGETQYF. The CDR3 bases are TGTGCCAGCAGCTTCGGGCCCCCAGCGGGGGAGACCCAGTACTTC.

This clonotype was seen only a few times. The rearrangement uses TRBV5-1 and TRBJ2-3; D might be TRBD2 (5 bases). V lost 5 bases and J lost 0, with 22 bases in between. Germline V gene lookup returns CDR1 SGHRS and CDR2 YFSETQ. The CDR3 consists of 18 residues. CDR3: CASRSGSGISPSTDTQYF. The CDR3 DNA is TGCGCCAGCAGATCGGGGTCGGGTATCTCGCCTAGCACAGATACGCAGTATTTT.

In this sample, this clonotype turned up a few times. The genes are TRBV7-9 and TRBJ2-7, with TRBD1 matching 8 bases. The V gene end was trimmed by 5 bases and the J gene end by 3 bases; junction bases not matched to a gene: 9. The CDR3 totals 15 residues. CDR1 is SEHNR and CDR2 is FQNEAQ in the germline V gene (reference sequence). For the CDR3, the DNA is TGTGCCAGCAGCCCCCGACAGGGGAAGCTCTACGAGCAGTACTTC. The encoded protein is CASSPRQGKLYEQYF.

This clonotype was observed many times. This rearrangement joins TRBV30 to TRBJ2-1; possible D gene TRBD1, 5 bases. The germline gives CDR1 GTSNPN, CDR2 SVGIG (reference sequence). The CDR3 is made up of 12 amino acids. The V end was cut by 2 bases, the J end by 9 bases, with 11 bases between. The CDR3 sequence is CAWSPWGGEQFF. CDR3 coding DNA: TGTGCCTGGAGTCCCTGGGGCGGTGAGCAGTTCTTC.

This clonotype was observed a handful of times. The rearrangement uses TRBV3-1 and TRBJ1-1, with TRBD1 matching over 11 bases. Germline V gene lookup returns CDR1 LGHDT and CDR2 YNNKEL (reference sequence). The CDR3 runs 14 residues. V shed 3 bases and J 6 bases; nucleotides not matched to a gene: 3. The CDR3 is CASSHRTGGSEAFF. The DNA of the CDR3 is TGTGCCAGCAGCCACCGGACAGGGGGCTCTGAAGCTTTCTTT.

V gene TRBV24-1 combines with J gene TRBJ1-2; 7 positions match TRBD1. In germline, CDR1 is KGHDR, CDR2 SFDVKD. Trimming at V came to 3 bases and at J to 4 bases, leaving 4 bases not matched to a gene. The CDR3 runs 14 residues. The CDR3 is CATSDPGQVYGYTF. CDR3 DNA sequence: TGTGCCACCAGTGATCCCGGACAGGTCTATGGCTACACCTTC.

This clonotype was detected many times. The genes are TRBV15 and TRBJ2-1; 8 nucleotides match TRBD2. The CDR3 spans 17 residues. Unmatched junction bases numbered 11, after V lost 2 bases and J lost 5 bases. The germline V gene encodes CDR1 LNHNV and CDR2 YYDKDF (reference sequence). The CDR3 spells CATSRRPSGRLHNEQFF. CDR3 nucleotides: TGTGCCACCAGCAGACGACCTAGCGGGCGTTTACACAATGAGCAGTTCTTC. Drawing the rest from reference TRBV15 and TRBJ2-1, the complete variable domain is DAMVIQNPRYQVTQFGKPVTLSCSQTLNHNVMYWYQQKSSQAPKLLFHYYDKDFNNEADTPDNFQSRRPNTSFCFLDIRSPGLGDTAMYLCATSRRPSGRLHNEQFFGPGTRLTVL.

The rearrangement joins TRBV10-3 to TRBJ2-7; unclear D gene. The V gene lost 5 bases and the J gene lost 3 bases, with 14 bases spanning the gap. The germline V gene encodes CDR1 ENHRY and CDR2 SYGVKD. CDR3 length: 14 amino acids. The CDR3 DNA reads TGTGCCATCAGTCTAGGGCATGCTAACTACGAGCAGTACTTC. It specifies CAISLGHANYEQYF.

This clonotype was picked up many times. The CDR3 loop is CATSDSTGSSYNEQFF. For the CDR3, the DNA is TGTGCCACCAGTGATTCAACAGGGAGCTCCTACAATGAGCAGTTCTTC. The chain employs TRBV24-1 and TRBJ2-1, with D tentatively TRBD1 (6 bases). The germline V gene has CDR1 KGHDR and CDR2 SFDVKD. V lost 2 bases and J lost 0, with 10 bases in between. This CDR3 contains 16 residues.

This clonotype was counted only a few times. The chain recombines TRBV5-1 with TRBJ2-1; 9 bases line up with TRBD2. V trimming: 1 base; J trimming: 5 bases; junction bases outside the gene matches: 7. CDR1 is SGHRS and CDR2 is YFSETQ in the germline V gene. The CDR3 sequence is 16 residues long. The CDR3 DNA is TGCGCCAGCAGCTTGTTTCTAGCGGGGATGAACAATGAGCAGTTCTTC. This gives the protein CASSLFLAGMNNEQFF.

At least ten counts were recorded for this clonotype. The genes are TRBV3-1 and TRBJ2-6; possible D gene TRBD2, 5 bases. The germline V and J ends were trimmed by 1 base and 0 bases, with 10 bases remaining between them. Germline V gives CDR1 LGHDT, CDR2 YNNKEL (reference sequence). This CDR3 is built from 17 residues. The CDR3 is CASSQVRGLSGANVLTF. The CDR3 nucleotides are TGTGCCAGCAGCCAAGTAAGAGGGCTCTCTGGGGCCAACGTCCTGACTTTC. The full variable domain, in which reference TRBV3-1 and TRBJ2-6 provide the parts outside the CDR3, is DTAVSQTPKYLVTQMGNDKSIKCEQNLGHDTMYWYKQDSKKFLKIMFSYNNKELIINETVPNRFSPKSPDKAHLNLHINSLELGDSAVYFCASSQVRGLSGANVLTFGAGSRLTVL.

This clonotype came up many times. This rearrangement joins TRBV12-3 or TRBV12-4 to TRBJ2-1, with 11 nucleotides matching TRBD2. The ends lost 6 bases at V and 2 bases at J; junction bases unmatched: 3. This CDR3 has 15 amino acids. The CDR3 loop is CASSSGLAAYNEQFF. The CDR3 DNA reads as TGTGCCAGCAGCTCGGGACTAGCGGCCTACAATGAGCAGTTCTTC.

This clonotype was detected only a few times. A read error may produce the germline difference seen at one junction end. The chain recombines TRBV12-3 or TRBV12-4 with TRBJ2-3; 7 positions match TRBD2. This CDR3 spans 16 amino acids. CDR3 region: CASTLRHGGSTDTQYF. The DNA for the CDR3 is TGTGCCAGCACTTTACGGCACGGGGGGAGCACAGATACGCAGTATTTT.

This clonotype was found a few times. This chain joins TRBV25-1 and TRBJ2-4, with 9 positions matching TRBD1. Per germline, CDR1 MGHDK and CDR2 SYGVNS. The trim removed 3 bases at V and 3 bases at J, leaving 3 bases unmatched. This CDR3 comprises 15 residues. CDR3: CASSEDRGGKNIQYF. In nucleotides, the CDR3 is TGTGCCAGCAGTGAGGACAGGGGCGGCAAAAACATTCAGTACTTC.

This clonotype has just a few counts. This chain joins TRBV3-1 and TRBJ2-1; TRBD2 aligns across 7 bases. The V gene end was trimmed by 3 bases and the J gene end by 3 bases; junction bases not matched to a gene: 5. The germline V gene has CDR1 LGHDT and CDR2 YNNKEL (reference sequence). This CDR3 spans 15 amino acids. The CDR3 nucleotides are TGTGCCAGCAGCCATAGGCTAGCGGACTACAATGAGCAGTTCTTC. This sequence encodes CASSHRLADYNEQFF.

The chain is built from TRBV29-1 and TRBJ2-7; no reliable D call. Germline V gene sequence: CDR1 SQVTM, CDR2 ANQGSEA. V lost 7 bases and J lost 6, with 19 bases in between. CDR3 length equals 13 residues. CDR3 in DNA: TGCAGCGCGCTCCACCAGAAAAATCTCGAGCAGTACTTC. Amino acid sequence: CSALHQKNLEQYF.

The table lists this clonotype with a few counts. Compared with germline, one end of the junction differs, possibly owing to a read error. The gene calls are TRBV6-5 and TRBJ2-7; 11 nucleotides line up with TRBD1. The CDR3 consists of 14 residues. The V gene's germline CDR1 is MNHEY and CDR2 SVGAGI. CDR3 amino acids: CASRRTGGSHEQYF. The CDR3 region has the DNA TGTGCCAGCAGACGGACAGGGGGCTCCCACGAGCAGTACTTC.

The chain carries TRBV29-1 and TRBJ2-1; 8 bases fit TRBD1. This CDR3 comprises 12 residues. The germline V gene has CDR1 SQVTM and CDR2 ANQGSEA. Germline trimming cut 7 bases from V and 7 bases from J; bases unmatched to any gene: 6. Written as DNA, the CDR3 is TGCAGCGCCCAGGGGGCGGCAAATGAGCAGTTCTTC. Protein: CSAQGAANEQFF.

DNA for the CDR3: TGCAGCGTTGTAAGTGCTGGACTAGGCGCCTACGAGCAGTACTTC. Translation: CSVVSAGLGAYEQYF. The rearrangement links TRBV29-1 to TRBJ2-7, with 7 positions matching TRBD2. The V gene end was trimmed by 4 bases and the J gene end by 2 bases; junction bases not matched to a gene: 11. The germline V gene encodes CDR1 SQVTM and CDR2 ANQGSEA. The length of the CDR3 is 15 residues.

The CDR3: CSARPGQGFGEQYF. The DNA for the CDR3 is TGCAGTGCTAGACCGGGACAGGGCTTCGGCGAGCAGTACTTC. The rearrangement uses TRBV20-1 and TRBJ2-7; TRBD1 agrees at 9 bases. Per the germline V gene, CDR1 is DFQATT and CDR2 is SNEGSKA (reference sequence). V lost 2 bases, J lost 6 bases, and 8 bases stayed unmatched. This CDR3 contains 14 residues.

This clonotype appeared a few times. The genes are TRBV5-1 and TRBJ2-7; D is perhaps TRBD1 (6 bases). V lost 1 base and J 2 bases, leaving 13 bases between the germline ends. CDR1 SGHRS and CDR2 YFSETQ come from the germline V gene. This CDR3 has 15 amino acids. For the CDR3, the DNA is TGCGCCAGCAGCTTGCGACCACAGGGTACCTACGAGCAGTACTTC. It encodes CASSLRPQGTYEQYF.

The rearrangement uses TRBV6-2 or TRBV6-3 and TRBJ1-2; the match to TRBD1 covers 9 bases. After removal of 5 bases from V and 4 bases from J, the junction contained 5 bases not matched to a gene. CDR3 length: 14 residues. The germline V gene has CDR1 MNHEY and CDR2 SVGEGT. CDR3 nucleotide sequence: TGTGCCAGCAGTCGGACAGGGGAGGTCTATGGCTACACCTTC. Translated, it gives CASSRTGEVYGYTF.

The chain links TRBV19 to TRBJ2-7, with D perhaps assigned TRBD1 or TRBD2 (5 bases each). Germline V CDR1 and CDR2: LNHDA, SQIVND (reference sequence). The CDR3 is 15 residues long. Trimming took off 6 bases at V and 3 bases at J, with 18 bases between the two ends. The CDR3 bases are TGTGCCAGTAGGGAGGACACAAGTCCCCTCTACGAGCAGTACTTC. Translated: CASREDTSPLYEQYF.

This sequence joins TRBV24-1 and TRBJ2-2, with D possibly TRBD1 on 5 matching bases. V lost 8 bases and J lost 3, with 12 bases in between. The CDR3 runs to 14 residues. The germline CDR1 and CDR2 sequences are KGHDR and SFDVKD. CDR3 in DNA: TGTGCCACCAAGGGGCGAGGTGACACCGGGGAGCTGTTTTTT. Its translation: CATKGRGDTGELFF.